This T cell receptor beta chain is drawn from a study of CD8+ T cells in alopecia areata. Germline CDR1 is ENHRY and CDR2 is SYGVKD. Unmatched junction bases numbered 11, after V lost 6 bases and J lost 5 bases. This CDR3 is 15 amino acids long. This sample's treatment: oral pan-JAK inhibitor, 5-10 mg twice daily. Sequencing used cDNA as its template, made by extracting RNA and reverse transcribing it. The protocol was immunoSEQ multiplex PCR, while the TCRdb copy is restricted to in-frame clones and leaves out a portion. The repertoire holds more than 95,000 clones, with 80% to 90% as singletons. The sequence derives from a human donor with alopecia areata. The sample was CD8+ T cells sorted from blood, taken at roughly week 30, from a patient treated with tofacitinib. The chain joins TRBV10-3 to TRBJ2-7; 9 bases align to TRBD2. DNA for the CDR3: TGTGCCATCAGCTTTACCGGGACTAGCTTCGACGAGCAGTACTTC. This encodes CAISFTGTSFDEQYF.